The 21 T cell receptor beta chains presented below share a single source sample, sequenced in a study of cytomegalovirus exposure and HLA in healthy donors. With 60 Vbeta and 13 Jbeta primers, the PCR was carried out. The table came from immunoSEQ multiplex PCR; TCRdb's copy has only in-frame clones and leaves some out. The table records some 180,000 clones, around 74% of them present only once. Sequencing was carried out using PBMCs. These receptor sequences come from a male donor in good health and CMV-seronegative.

The V and J genes are TRBV19 and TRBJ2-7, with 9 bases aligning to TRBD2. After removal of 4 bases from V and 2 bases from J, the junction contained 9 bases not matched to a gene. The CDR3 runs 16 residues. CDR1 and CDR2 (germline): LNHDA, SQIVND (reference sequence). CDR3 sequence (DNA): TGTGCCAGTAGTACCCAGAGTGCGGGAGGGCCCTACGAGCAGTACTTC. Translated: CASSTQSAGGPYEQYF.

J is TRBJ1-4 and V is TRBV6-6; D not certain. Germline loops: CDR1 MNHNY, CDR2 SVGAGI (reference sequence). The CDR3 length is 15 residues. V dropped 2 bases and J dropped 7 bases, with 14 bases sitting between them. Here the CDR3 reads CASSYAAPASEKLFF. In DNA form, the CDR3 reads TGTGCCAGCAGTTACGCGGCTCCCGCGAGTGAAAAACTGTTTTTT.

The rearrangement joins TRBV5-1 to TRBJ2-2; tentative D call: TRBD1 (6 bases). This CDR3 is built from 13 residues. Trimming cost V 5 bases and J 1 base, with 6 bases left between them. CDR1 is SGHRS and CDR2 is YFSETQ in the germline V gene. The CDR3 nucleotides read TGCGCCAGCAGACAGGGGAACACCGGGGAGCTGTTTTTT. Translating it yields CASRQGNTGELFF. Looking up the rest from reference TRBV5-1 and TRBJ2-2 gives the full variable domain: KAGVTQTPRYLIKTRGQQVTLSCSPISGHRSVSWYQQTPGQGLQFLFEYFSETQRNKGNFPGRFSGRQFSNSRSEMNVSTLELGDSALYLCASRQGNTGELFFGEGSRLTVL.

This clone was seen only once. J is TRBJ2-5 and V is TRBV4-1, with D possibly TRBD2 on 6 matching bases. The ends were cut back, 3 bases at V and 1 base at J, with 18 bases in the middle. CDR3 length: 17 amino acids. CDR1 is MGHRA and CDR2 is YSYEKL in the germline V gene. The CDR3 is CASSQGGRLTAQETQYF. DNA for the CDR3: TGCGCCAGCAGCCAGGGGGGACGTTTGACTGCCCAAGAGACCCAGTACTTC.

The genes are TRBV4-3 and TRBJ2-3; the match to TRBD2 covers 11 bases. Germline-derived CDR1 and CDR2 are LGHNA and YSLEER. V was clipped by 3 bases and J by 0 bases; unmatched bases: 11. The CDR3 is made up of 19 amino acids. The CDR3 region is CASSHLLLAGGLSTDTQYF. CDR3 sequence (DNA): TGCGCCAGCAGCCACCTCCTTCTAGCGGGAGGCCTTAGCACAGATACGCAGTATTTT.

This sequence joins TRBV7-9 and TRBJ2-7; TRBD2 matches 7 bases. The CDR3 contains 15 residues. V shed 1 base, J shed 2 bases, and the junction held 5 bases outside the gene matches. The V gene's germline CDR1 is SEHNR and CDR2 FQNEAQ (reference sequence). CDR3 loop: CASSLVGGRTYEQYF. In nucleotides, the CDR3 is TGTGCCAGCAGCTTAGTAGGCGGGAGAACCTACGAGCAGTACTTC.

This clone has just a few counts. For the CDR3, the DNA is TGCGCCAGCAGCCAAAGGACAATTGAAAAACTGTTTTTT. Protein sequence: CASSQRTIEKLFF. The chain links TRBV4-1 to TRBJ1-4; maybe TRBD1 (5 bases). This CDR3 is built from 13 residues. Trimming cost V 2 bases and J 7 bases, with 8 bases left between them. The germline V gene has CDR1 MGHRA and CDR2 YSYEKL.

This chain joins TRBV30 and TRBJ2-1; D remains unclear. Germline V gene sequence: CDR1 GTSNPN, CDR2 SVGIG (reference sequence). CDR3 size: 13 residues. V was shortened by 0 bases and J by 5 bases, with 8 bases between the two germline ends. The CDR3 is CAWSVASNNEQFF. In DNA form, the CDR3 reads TGTGCCTGGAGTGTTGCCAGTAACAATGAGCAGTTCTTC.

This clone has a handful of counts. The chain has TRBV7-2 and TRBJ2-6; a weak D match, TRBD1 (6 bases). V lost 6 bases, J lost 4 bases, and 19 bases lay in between. The CDR3 totals 17 residues. Germline V gene data show CDR1 as SGHTA and CDR2 as FQGNSA. The CDR3 DNA reads TGTGCCAGCAGTCTTAACCCCCAGGGGTCAGGGGCCAACGTCCTGACTTTC. Amino acids: CASSLNPQGSGANVLTF.

This clone has just one count. The rearrangement joins TRBV27 to TRBJ2-7; possibly TRBD2 for D (7 bases). CDR3 size: 13 residues. The germline V and J ends were trimmed by 8 bases and 0 bases, with 11 bases remaining between them. The germline V gene encodes CDR1 MNHEY and CDR2 SMNVEV (reference sequence). The CDR3 region is CASGGAGSYEQYF. The DNA of the CDR3 is TGTGCCAGCGGGGGGGCGGGCTCCTACGAGCAGTACTTC.

The J gene is TRBJ1-5, the V gene TRBV6-1, with TRBD1 matching 7 bases. The CDR3 totals 15 residues. Germline loops: CDR1 MNHNS, CDR2 SASEGT. The V gene end was trimmed by 1 base and the J gene end by 7 bases; junction bases not matched to a gene: 7. The CDR3 protein is CASSEVRTGGQPQHF. The CDR3 nucleotides read TGTGCCAGCAGTGAAGTCCGGACAGGTGGCCAGCCCCAGCATTTT.

The rearrangement uses TRBV6-1 and TRBJ1-1, with D perhaps TRBD1 (6 bases). The CDR3 consists of 12 residues. The germline V and J ends were trimmed by 4 bases and 10 bases, with 13 bases remaining between them. Germline lookup yields CDR1 MNHNS and CDR2 SASEGT. CDR3 DNA sequence: TGTGCCAGCAGTGGGACAGAAAAAGGAGCTTTCTTT. The encoded protein is CASSGTEKGAFF.

This clone was recorded a few times. Distinct nucleotide sequences in the sample also encode this CDR3. The chain couples TRBV30 to TRBJ2-1; 7 bases fit TRBD2. The CDR3 contains 14 residues. Germline V gene data show CDR1 as GTSNPN and CDR2 as SVGIG (reference sequence). Trimming cost V 3 bases and J 0 bases; bases outside gene matches: 2. CDR3 in DNA: TGTGCCTGGAGACGCGGGAGCTCCTACAATGAGCAGTTCTTC. Its protein is CAWRRGSSYNEQFF.

The rearrangement links TRBV5-1 to TRBJ2-3, with TRBD2 matching over 15 bases. The CDR3 covers 16 residues. Germline V gives CDR1 SGHRS, CDR2 YFSETQ. Losses at the gene ends were 4 bases for V and 3 bases for J; bases not matched to a gene: 3. CDR3 sequence (DNA): TGCGCCAGCAGCACCGGACTAGCGGGAGGGACAGATACGCAGTATTTT. The encoded protein is CASSTGLAGGTDTQYF.

This clone was seen a few times. The V and J genes are TRBV7-9 and TRBJ2-1; D unresolved. This CDR3 has 14 residues. Per the germline V gene, CDR1 is SEHNR and CDR2 is FQNEAQ (reference sequence). V was cut by 5 bases and J by 12 bases, with 20 bases left in between. The DNA for the CDR3 is TGTGCCAGCAGCGCAGAATTTCTAGAAGTAGTGCAGTTCTTC. Amino acids: CASSAEFLEVVQFF.

This clone was found once. The chain is built from TRBV20-1 and TRBJ2-5, with a possible D match to TRBD2 (5 bases). The J call may be in error: the DNA end matches TRBJ2-7 better. Germline CDR1 reads DFQATT; CDR2 reads SNEGSKA (reference sequence). The CDR3 sequence is 11 residues long. The CDR3 loop reads CSAIPGYEQYF. DNA of the CDR3: TGCAGTGCTATTCCGGGATACGAGCAGTACTTC.

This clone was detected only a few times. The chain is built from TRBV6-5 and TRBJ2-3; D might be TRBD2 (6 bases). The germline gives CDR1 MNHEY, CDR2 SVGAGI. The CDR3 contains 15 residues. Trimming took 6 bases from V and 7 from J, leaving 20 bases between them. In DNA form, the CDR3 reads TGTGCCAGCAGCCTTCGGAGGGATGGGAGAAATACGCAGTATTTT. Protein product: CASSLRRDGRNTQYF.

The chain is built from TRBV5-1 and TRBJ1-4; 7 nucleotides agree with TRBD1. Germline V lookup: CDR1 SGHRS, CDR2 YFSETQ. The ends lost 4 bases at V and 5 bases at J; junction bases unmatched: 5. This CDR3 is built from 14 residues. In nucleotides, the CDR3 is TGCGCCAGCAGCACCGGGACAGCAAATGAAAAACTGTTTTTT. Translated: CASSTGTANEKLFF.

CDR3 sequence: CASSLSLTGSNYGYTF. The CDR3 DNA sequence: TGTGCCAGCAGTTTATCCCTGACTGGATCCAACTATGGCTACACCTTC. V usage is TRBV28 and J usage is TRBJ1-2; no firm D call. The CDR3 is 16 residues long. Trimming cost V 1 base and J 2 bases, with 14 bases left between them. Looked up from germline, CDR1 is MDHEN and CDR2 is SYDVKM.

Only one count was recorded for this clone. This chain uses TRBV5-1 with TRBJ2-5; D is ambiguous. The germline CDR1 and CDR2 sequences are SGHRS and YFSETQ. The CDR3 has 13 amino acids. The germline V and J ends were trimmed by 2 bases and 5 bases, with 10 bases remaining between them. The CDR3: CASSFQSEETQYF. In nucleotides, the CDR3 is TGCGCCAGCAGCTTCCAGAGCGAGGAGACCCAGTACTTC.

The V call is TRBV6-1, the J call TRBJ2-2; D not resolved. Trimming took 1 base from V and 4 from J, leaving 7 bases between them. The CDR3 sequence is 14 residues long. Germline CDR1 is MNHNS and CDR2 is SASEGT. CDR3 sequence: CASSEGLVTGELFF. The DNA of the CDR3 is TGTGCCAGCAGTGAAGGACTGGTCACCGGGGAGCTGTTTTTT.